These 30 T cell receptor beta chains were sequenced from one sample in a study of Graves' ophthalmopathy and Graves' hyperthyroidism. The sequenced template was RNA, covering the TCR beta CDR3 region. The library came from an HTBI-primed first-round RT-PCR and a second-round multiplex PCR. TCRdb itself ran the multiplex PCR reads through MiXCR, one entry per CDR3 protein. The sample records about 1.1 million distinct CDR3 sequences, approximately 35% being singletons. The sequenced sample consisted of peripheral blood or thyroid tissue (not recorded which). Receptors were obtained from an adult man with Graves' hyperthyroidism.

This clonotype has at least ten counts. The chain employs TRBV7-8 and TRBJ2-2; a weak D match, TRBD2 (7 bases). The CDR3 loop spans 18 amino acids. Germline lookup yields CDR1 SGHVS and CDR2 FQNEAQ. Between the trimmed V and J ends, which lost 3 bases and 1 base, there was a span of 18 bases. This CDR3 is CASSLGRGGYLNTGELFF. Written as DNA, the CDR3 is TGTGCCAGCAGCTTGGGCAGGGGAGGGTACTTGAACACCGGGGAGCTGTTTTTT.

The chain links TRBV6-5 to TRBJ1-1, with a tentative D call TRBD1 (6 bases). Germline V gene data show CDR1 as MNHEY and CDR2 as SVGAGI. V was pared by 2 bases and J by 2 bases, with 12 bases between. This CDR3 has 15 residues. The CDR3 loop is CASSYGTGKNTEAFF. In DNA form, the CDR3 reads TGTGCCAGCAGTTACGGCACAGGGAAAAACACTGAAGCTTTCTTT.

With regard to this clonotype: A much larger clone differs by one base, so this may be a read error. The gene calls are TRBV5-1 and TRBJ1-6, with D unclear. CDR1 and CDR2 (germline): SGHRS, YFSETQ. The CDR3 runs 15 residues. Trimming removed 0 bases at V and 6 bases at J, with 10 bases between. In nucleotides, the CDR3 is TGCGCCAGCAGCTTGGACGATTTTACTAATTCACCCCTCCACTTT. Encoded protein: CASSLDDFTNSPLHF. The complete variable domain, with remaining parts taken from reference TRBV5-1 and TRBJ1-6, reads KAGVTQTPRYLIKTRGQQVTLSCSPISGHRSVSWYQQTPGQGLQFLFEYFSETQRNKGNFPGRFSGRQFSNSRSEMNVSTLELGDSALYLCASSLDDFTNSPLHFGNGTRLTVT.

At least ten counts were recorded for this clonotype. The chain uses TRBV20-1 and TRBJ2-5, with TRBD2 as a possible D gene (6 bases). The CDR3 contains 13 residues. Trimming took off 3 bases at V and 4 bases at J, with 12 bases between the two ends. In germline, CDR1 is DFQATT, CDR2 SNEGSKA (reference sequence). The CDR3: CSARDSGGETQYF. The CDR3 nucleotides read TGCAGTGCTAGGGATAGCGGAGGAGAGACCCAGTACTTC.

CDR3 sequence: CASTAGWQNTEAFF. CDR3 nucleotides: TGTGCCAGCACCGCAGGGTGGCAGAACACTGAAGCTTTCTTT. The rearrangement joins TRBV2 to TRBJ1-1, with D possibly matching TRBD1 (5 bases). CDR1 and CDR2 from the germline V gene are SNHLY and FYNNEI. Trimming pared 7 bases from V and 1 base from J, leaving 13 bases between. The CDR3 is made up of 14 amino acids.

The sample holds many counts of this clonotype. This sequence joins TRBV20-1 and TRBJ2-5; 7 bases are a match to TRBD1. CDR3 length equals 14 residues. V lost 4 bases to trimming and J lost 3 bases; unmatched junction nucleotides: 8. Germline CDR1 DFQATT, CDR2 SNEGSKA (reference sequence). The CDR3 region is CSAKTGTAKETQYF. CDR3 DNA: TGCAGTGCTAAGACCGGGACAGCCAAAGAGACCCAGTACTTC.

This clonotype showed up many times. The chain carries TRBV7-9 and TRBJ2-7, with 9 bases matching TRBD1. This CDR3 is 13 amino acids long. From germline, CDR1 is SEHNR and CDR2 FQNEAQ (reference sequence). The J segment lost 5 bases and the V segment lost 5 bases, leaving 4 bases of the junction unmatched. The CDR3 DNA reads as TGTGCCAGCAGCCCGACAGGGGGGAACGAGCAGTACTTC. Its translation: CASSPTGGNEQYF.

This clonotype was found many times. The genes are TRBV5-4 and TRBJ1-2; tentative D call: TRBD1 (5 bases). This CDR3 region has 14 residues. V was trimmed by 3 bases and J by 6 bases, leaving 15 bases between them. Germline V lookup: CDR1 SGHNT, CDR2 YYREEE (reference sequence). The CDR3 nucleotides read TGTGCCAGCAGCTCGACCCGGGGGGGGAATGGCTACACCTTC. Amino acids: CASSSTRGGNGYTF. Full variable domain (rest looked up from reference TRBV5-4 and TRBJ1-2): ETGVTQSPTHLIKTRGQQVTLRCSSQSGHNTVSWYQQALGQGPQFIFQYYREEENGRGNFPPRFSGLQFPNYSSELNVNALELDDSALYLCASSSTRGGNGYTFGSGTRLTVV.

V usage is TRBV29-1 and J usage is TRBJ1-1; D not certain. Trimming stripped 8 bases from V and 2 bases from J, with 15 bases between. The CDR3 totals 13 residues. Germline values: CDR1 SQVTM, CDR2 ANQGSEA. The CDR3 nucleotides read TGCAGCAGTGCGTCCAGGAGTAACACTGAAGCTTTCTTT. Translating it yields CSSASRSNTEAFF.

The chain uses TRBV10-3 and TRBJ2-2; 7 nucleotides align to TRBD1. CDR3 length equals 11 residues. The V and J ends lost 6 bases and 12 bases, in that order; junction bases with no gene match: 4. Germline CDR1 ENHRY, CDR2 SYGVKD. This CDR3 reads CAIREDRKLFF. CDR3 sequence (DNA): TGTGCCATCAGGGAGGACAGGAAGCTGTTTTTT.

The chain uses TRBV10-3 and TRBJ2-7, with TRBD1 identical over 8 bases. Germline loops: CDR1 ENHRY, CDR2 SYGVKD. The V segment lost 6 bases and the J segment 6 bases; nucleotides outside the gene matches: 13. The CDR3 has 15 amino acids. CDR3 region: CAIRWTGTKTGEQYF. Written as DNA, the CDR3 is TGTGCCATCAGATGGACAGGGACAAAGACCGGCGAGCAGTACTTC.

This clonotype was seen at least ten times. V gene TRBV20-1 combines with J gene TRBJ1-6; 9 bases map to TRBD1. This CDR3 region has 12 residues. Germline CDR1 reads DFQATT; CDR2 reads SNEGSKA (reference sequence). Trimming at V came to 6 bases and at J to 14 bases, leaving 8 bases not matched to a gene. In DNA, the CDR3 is TGCAGTGCCCGGACAGGGGTAGGGGCCCTCCACTTT. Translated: CSARTGVGALHF.

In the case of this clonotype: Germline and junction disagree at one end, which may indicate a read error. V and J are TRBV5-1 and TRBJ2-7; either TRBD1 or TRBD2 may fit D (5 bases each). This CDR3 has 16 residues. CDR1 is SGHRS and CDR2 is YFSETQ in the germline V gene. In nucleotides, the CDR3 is TGTGCCAGCAGTTTTGAAGTGGGGGTAGGAGCCTACGAGCAGTACTTC. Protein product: CASSFEVGVGAYEQYF.

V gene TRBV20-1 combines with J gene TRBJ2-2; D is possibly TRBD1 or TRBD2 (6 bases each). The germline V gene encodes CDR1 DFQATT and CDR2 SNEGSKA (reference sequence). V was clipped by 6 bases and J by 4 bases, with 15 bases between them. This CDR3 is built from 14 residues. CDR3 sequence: CSARSGGATGELFF. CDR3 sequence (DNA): TGCAGTGCCCGTTCCGGGGGCGCCACCGGGGAGCTGTTTTTT.

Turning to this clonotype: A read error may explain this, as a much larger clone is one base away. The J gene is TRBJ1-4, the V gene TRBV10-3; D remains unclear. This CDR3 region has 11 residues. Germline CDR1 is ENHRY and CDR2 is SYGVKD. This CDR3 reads CASSYVEKLFF. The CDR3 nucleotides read TGTGCCAGCAGTTACGTTGAAAAACTGTTTTTT.

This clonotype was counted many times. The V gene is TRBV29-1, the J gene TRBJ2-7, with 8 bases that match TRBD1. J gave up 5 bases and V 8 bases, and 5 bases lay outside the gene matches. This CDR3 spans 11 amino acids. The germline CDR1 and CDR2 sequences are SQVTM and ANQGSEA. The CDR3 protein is CSYGQGDEQYF. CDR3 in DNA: TGCAGCTACGGACAGGGTGACGAGCAGTACTTC.

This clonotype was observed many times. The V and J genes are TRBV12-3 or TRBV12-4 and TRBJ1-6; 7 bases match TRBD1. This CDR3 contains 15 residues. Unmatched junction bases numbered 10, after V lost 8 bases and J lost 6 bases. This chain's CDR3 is CASQPGDSANSPLHF. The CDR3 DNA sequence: TGTGCCAGCCAACCGGGGGACAGTGCTAATTCACCCCTCCACTTT.

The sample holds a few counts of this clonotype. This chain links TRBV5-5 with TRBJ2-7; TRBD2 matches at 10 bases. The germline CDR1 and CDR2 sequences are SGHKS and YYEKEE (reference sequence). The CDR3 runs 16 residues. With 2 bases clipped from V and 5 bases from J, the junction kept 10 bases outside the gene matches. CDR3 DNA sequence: TGTGCCAGCAGCTTTTATGGCAGCGGGGGGGCCGACGAGCAGTACTTC. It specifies CASSFYGSGGADEQYF.

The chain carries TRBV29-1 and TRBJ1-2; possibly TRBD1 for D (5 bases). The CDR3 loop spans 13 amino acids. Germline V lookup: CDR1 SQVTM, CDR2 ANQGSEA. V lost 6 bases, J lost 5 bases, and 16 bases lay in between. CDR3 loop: CSVARSGRYGYTF. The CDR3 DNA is TGCAGCGTGGCCCGTTCAGGGAGATATGGCTACACCTTC.

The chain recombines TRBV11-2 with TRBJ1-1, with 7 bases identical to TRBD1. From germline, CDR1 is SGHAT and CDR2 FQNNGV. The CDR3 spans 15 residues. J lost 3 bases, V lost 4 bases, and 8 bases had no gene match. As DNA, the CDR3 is TGTGCCAGCAGCTCCCAGGGGGTGGGGGACACTGAAGCTTTCTTT. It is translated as CASSSQGVGDTEAFF.

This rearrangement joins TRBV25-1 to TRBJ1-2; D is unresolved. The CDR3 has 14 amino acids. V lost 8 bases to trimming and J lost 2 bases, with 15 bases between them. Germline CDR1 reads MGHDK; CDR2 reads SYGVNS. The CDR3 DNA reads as TGTGCCAGCGATACCGCCAGAGGGAACTATGGCTACACCTTC. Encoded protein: CASDTARGNYGYTF.

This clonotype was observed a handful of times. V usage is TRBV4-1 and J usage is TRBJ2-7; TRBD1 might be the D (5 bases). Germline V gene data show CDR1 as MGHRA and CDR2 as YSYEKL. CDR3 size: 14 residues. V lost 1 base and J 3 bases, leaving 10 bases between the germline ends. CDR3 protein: CASSQALRDYEQYF. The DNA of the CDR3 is TGCGCCAGCAGCCAAGCTCTCAGGGACTACGAGCAGTACTTC.

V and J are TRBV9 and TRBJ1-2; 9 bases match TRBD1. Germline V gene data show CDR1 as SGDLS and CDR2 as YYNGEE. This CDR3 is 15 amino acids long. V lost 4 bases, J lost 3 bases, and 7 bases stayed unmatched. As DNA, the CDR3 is TGTGCCAGCAGCTTAGCACAGGGGGCTTACTATGGCTACACCTTC. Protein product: CASSLAQGAYYGYTF.

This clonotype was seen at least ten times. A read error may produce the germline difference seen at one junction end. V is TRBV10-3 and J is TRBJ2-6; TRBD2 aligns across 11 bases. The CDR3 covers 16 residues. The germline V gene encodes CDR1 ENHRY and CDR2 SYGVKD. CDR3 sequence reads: CASSGLAGSGANVLTF. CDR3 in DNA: TGTGCCAGCAGTGGACTAGCGGGCTCTGGGGCCAACGTCCTGACTTTC.

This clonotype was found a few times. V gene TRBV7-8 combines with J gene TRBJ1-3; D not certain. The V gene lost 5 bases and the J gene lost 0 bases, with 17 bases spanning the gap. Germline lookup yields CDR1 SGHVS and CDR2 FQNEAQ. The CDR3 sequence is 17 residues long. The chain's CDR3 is CASSPVGSGLSGNTIYF. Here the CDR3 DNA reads TGTGCCAGCAGCCCCGTAGGAAGTGGCCTCTCTGGAAACACCATATATTTT.

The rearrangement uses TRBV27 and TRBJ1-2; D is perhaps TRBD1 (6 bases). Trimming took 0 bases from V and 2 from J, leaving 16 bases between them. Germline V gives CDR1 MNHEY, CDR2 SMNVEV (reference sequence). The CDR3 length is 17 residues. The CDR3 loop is CASSLSHRSGTNYGYTF. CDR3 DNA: TGTGCCAGCAGTTTATCGCACCGATCCGGGACAAACTATGGCTACACCTTC.

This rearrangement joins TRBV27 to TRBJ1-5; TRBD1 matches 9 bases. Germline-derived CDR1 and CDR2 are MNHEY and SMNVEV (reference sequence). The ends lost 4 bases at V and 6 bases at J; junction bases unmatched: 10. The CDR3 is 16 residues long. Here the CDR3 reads CASSSGTGSLGQPQHF. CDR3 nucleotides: TGTGCCAGCAGTTCCGGGACAGGGTCATTGGGTCAGCCCCAGCATTTT.

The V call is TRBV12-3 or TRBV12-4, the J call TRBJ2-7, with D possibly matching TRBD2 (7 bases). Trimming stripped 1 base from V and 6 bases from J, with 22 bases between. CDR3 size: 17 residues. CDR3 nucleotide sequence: TGTGCCAGCAGTTTAGAGCGGTGGAGCGGGACAATGTCCGAGCAGTACTTC. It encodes CASSLERWSGTMSEQYF.

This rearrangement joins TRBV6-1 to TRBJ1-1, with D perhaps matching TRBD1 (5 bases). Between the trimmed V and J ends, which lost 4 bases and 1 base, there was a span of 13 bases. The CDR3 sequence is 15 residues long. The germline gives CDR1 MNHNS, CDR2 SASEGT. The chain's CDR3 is CASSAYGRGNTEAFF. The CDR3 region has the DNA TGTGCCAGCAGTGCCTATGGTAGGGGGAACACTGAAGCTTTCTTT.

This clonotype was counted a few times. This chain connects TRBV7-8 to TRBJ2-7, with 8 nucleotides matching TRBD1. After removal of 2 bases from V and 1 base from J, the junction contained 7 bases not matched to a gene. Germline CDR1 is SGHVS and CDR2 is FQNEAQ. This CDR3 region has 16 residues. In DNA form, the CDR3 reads TGTGCCAGCAGCTTAAGTGGGACAGGAGTGTCCTACGAGCAGTACTTC. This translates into CASSLSGTGVSYEQYF.